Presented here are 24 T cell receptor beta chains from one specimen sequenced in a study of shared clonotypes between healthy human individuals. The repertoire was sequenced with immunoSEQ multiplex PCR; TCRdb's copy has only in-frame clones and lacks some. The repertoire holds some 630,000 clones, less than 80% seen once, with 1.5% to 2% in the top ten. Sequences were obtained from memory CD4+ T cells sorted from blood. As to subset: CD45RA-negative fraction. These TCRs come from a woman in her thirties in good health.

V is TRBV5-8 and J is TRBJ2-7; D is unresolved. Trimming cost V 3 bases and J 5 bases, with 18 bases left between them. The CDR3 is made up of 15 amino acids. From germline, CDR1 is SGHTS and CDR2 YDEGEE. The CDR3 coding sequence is TGTGCCAGCAGCTCCCGAAACTCGATGGACCACGAGCAGTACTTC. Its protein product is CASSSRNSMDHEQYF. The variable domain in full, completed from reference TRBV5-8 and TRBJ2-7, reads EAGVTQSPTHLIKTRGQQATLRCSPISGHTSVYWYQQALGLGLQFLLWYDEGEERNRGNFPPRFSGRQFPNYSSELNVNALELEDSALYLCASSSRNSMDHEQYFGPGTRLTVT.

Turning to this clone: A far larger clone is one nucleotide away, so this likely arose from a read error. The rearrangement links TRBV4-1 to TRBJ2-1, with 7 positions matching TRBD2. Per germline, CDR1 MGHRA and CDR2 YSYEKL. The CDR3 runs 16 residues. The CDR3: CTSSPKGGLGHNEQFF. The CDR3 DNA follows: TGCACCAGCAGCCCCAAGGGAGGGTTAGGACACAATGAGCAGTTCTTC.

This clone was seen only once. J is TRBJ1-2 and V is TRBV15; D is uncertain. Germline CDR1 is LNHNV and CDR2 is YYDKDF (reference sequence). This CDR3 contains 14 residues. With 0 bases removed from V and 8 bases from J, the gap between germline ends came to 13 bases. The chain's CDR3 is CATSRDAGVRGYTF. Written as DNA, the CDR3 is TGTGCCACCAGCAGAGATGCCGGGGTACGGGGCTACACCTTC.

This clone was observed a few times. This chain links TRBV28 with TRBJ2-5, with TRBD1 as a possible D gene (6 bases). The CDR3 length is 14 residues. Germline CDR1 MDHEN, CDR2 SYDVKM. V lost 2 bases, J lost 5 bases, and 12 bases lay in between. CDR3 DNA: TGTGCCAGCAGTTTACCACAGGGCAGGGAGACCCAGTACTTC. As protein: CASSLPQGRETQYF.

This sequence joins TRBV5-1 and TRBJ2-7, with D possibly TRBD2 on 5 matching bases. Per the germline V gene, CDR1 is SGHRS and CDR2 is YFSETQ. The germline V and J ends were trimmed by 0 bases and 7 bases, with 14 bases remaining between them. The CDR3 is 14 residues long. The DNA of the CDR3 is TGCGCCAGCAGCTTGGGAGCGGAATCCTTAGAGCAGTACTTC. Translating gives CASSLGAESLEQYF.

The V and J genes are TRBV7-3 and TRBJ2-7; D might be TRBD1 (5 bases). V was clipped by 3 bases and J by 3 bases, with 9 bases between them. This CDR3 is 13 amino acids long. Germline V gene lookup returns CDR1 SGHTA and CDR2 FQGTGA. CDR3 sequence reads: CASSLGRDYEQYF. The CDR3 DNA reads TGTGCCAGCAGCTTGGGGCGAGACTACGAGCAGTACTTC.

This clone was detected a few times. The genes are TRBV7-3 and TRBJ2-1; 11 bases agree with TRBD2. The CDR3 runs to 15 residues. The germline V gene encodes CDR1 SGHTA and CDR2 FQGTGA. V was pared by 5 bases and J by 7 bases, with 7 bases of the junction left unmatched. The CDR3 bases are TGTGCCAGCAGCCCCCTAGCGGGAGGTGGAAATGAGCAGTTCTTC. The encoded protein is CASSPLAGGGNEQFF.

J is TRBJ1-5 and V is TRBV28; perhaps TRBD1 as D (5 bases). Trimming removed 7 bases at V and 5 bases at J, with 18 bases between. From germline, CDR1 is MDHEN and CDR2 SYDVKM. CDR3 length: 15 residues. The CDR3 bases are TGTGCCAGCACCCCCCGGGGGGGTTTCGATCAGCCCCAGCATTTT. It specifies CASTPRGGFDQPQHF.

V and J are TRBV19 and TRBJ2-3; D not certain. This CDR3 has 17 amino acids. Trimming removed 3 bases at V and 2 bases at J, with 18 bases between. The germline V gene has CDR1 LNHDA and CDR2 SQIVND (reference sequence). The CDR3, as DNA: TGTGCCAGTAGTATCGTCGGCTCAGCCCATGACACAGATACGCAGTATTTT. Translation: CASSIVGSAHDTDTQYF.

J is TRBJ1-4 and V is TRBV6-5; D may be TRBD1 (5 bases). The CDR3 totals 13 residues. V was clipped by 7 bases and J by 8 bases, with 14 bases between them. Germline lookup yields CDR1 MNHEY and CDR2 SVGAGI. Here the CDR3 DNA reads TGTGCCAGCAACCAGGGTTTTTGGGAAAAACTGTTTTTT. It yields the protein CASNQGFWEKLFF.

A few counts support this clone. CDR3 sequence (DNA): TGCGCCAGCATATGCAGTGACAGGGGGCCTAGGGCCAACGTCCTGACTTTC. Amino acid sequence: CASICSDRGPRANVLTF. This sequence joins TRBV23-1 and TRBJ2-6, with 10 bases that match TRBD1. TRBV23-1 is recorded as an ORF, its role being uncertain. The V and J ends lost 7 bases and 5 bases, in that order; junction bases with no gene match: 11. CDR3 size: 17 residues.

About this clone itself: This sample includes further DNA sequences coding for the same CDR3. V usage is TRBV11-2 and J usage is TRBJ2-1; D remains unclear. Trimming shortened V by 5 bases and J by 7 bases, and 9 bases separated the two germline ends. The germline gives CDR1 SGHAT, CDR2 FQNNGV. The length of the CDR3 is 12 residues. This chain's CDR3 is CASSHERNEQFF. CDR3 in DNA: TGTGCCAGCAGCCACGAGAGGAATGAGCAGTTCTTC.

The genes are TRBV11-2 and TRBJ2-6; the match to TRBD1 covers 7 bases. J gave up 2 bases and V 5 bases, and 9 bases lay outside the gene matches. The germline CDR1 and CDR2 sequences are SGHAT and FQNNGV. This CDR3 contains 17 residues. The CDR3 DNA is TGTGCCAGCAGCCCGCAGACAGGGAGCGCTGGGGCCAACGTCCTGACTTTC. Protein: CASSPQTGSAGANVLTF.

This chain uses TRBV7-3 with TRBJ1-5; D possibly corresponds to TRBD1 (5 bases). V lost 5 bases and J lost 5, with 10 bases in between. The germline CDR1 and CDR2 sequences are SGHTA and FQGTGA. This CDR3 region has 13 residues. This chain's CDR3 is CASSRFRDQPQHF. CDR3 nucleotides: TGTGCCAGCAGCAGATTCAGGGATCAGCCCCAGCATTTT.

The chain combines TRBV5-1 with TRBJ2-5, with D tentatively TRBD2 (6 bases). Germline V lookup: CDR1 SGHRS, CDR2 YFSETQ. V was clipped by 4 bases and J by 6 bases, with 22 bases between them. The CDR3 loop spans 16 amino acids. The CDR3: CASSQPTSAEGQTQYF. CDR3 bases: TGCGCCAGCAGCCAACCAACCTCAGCGGAGGGTCAGACCCAGTACTTC.

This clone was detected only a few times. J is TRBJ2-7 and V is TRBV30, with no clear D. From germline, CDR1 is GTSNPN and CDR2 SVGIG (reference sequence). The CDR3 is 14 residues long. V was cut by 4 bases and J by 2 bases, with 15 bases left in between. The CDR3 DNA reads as TGTGCCTGGACCCGTAGGCCTGAGGCCTACGAGCAGTACTTC. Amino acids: CAWTRRPEAYEQYF.

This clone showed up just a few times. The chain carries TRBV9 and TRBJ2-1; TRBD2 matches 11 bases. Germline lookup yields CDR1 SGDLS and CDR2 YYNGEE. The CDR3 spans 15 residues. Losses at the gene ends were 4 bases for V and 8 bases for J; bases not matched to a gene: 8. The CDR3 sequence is CASSLTSGSLDEQFF. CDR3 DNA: TGTGCCAGCAGCCTTACTAGCGGGAGCTTGGATGAGCAGTTCTTC.

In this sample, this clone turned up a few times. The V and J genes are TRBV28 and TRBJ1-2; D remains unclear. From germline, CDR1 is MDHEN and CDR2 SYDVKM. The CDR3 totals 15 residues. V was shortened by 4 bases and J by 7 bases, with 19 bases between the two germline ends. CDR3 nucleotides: TGTGCCAGCAGTTCCTCGGGAACGCCAAAGGGTGGCTACACCTTC. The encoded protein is CASSSSGTPKGGYTF.

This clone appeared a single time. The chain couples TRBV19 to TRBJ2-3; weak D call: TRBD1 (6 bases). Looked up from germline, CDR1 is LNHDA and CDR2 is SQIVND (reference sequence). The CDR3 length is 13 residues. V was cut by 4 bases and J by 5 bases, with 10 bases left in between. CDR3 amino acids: CASSNRELDTQYF. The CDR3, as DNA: TGTGCCAGTAGTAACAGGGAGTTAGATACGCAGTATTTT.

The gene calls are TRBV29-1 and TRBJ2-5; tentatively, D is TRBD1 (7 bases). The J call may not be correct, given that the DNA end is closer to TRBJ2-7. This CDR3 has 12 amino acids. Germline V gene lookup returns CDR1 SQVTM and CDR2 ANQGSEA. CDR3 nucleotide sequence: TGCAGCGTGGAGGGGACAGCGTACGAGCAGTACTTC. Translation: CSVEGTAYEQYF.

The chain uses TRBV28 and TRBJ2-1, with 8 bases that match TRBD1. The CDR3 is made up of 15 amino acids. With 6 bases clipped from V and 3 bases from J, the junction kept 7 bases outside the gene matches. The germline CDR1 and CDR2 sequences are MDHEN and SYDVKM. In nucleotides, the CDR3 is TGTGCCAGCAGCCGAAGACAGGGGAACTACAATGAGCAGTTCTTC. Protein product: CASSRRQGNYNEQFF.

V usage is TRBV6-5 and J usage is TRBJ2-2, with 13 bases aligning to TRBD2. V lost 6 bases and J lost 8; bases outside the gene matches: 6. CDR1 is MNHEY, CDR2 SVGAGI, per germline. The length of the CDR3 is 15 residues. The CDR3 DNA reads TGTGCCAGCAGACGGGGACTAGCGGGGACAGGGGAGCTGTTTTTT. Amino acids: CASRRGLAGTGELFF.

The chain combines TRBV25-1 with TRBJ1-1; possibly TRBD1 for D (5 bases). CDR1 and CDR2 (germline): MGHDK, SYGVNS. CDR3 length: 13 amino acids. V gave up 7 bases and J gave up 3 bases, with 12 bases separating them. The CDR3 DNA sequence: TGTGCCAGCACCGGGACGGCCTACACTGAAGCTTTCTTT. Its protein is CASTGTAYTEAFF.

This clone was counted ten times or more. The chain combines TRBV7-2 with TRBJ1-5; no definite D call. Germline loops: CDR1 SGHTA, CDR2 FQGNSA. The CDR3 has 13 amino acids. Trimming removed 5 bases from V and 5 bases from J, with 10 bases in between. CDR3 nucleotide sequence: TGTGCCAGCAGCGAGAGGGTGGATCAGCCCCAGCATTTT. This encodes CASSERVDQPQHF.